This T cell receptor beta chain was found in a study of T cells in Graves' hyperthyroidism and ophthalmopathy. The CDR3 is made up of 16 amino acids. Per the germline V gene, CDR1 is MNHNS and CDR2 is SASEGT. V dropped 6 bases and J dropped 2; count of bases not matched to a gene: 6. The study's findings and limits: Ophthalmopathy stood apart from stable hyperthyroidism in a 13 V-J model.

Regions amplified from RNA transcripts were the TCR beta CDR3 regions. The TCR CDR3 was amplified in a first-round RT-PCR using the HTBI primer set. MiXCR, run by TCRdb on the multiplex PCR reads, gives a single entry per CDR3 protein. The data hold 300,000 to 400,000 distinct CDR3 sequences, with about 20% observed a single time. Regarding this clonotype: What it binds is unknown.

Stable disease denoted Graves' hyperthyroidism without ophthalmopathy progression within 18 months. The rearrangement uses TRBV6-1 and TRBJ2-3; 12 nucleotides agree with TRBD2. This TCR was recovered from a woman aged 45-59 years with Graves' hyperthyroidism. Material for sequencing was blood. CDR3 sequence reads: CASRRTSGINTDTQYF. For the CDR3, the DNA is TGTGCCAGCAGGCGGACTAGCGGGATAAACACAGATACGCAGTATTTT.